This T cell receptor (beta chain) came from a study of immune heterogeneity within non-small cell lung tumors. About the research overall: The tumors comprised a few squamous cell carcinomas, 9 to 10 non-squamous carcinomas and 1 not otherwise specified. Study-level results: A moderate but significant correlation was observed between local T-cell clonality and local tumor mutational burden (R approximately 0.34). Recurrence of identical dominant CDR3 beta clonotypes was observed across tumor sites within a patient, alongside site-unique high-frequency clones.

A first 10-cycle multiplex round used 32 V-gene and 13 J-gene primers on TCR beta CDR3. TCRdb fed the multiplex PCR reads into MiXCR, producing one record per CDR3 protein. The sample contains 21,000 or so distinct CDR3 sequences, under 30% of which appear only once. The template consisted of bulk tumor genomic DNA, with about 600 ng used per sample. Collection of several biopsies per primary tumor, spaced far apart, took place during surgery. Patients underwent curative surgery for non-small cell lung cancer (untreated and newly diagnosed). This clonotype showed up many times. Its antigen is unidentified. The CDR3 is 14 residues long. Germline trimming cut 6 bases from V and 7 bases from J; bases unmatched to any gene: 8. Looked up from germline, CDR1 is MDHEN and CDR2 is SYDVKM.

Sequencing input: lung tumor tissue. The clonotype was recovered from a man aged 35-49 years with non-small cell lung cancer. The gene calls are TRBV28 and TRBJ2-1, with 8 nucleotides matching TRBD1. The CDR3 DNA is TGTGCCAGCAGGCCGGGACAGGCATCTAATGAGCAGTTCTTC. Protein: CASRPGQASNEQFF.